This TCR beta chain was captured by sequencing in a study of shared clonotypes between healthy human individuals. Study outcomes and limitations: Estimated richness values were generally larger in naive subsets than in memory subsets.

Of note for this clone: What it recognizes is unknown.

The assay was immunoSEQ multiplex PCR, and TCRdb's table has in-frame clones only and misses some. The repertoire holds some 2 million clones, with over 85% as singletons. Naive CD8 cells comprised CD45RO-negative, CCR7-positively selected cells, excluding terminally differentiated effector memory CD45RA+ cells. There were only Caucasian adults among the donors, and all lived in Nashville, Tennessee. The clonotype comes from a man aged 18-30 years in good health. Sequencing used naive CD8+ T cells sorted from blood.

CDR3 protein: CASSRRAVQETQYF. DNA of the CDR3: TGTGCCAGCAGCCGAAGAGCGGTACAAGAGACCCAGTACTTC. The gene calls are TRBV7-9 and TRBJ2-5; weak D call: TRBD2 (5 bases). Trimming stripped 5 bases from V and 2 bases from J, with 12 bases between. CDR1 is SEHNR and CDR2 is FQNEAQ in the germline V gene (reference sequence). CDR3 length: 14 residues.